Listed below are T cell receptor beta chains from one sample, sequenced in a study of cytomegalovirus exposure and HLA in healthy donors. Produced via immunoSEQ multiplex PCR; TCRdb's table is partial and in-frame only. The profile covers 150,000 to 200,000 clones, with approximately 85% appearing a single time and about a tenth taken by the ten largest. The specimen was PBMCs. These receptors all come from a man between 18 and 35 years old in good health and CMV-seropositive. Both conserved end residues are trimmed from each CDR3. The size field is filled for only some rows; it gives once, few, many or a size class.

>few|TRBJ2-7|TRBV7-9
ASSLVRHEQY
>.|TRBJ2-3|TRBV9
ASSVESSGGPQY
>.|TRBJ2-5|TRBV28
ASSRRAPVEQY
>once|TRBJ2-7|TRBV7-7
ASSLALDYEQY
>.|TRBJ1-4|TRBV5-1
ASARRAATNEKLF
>.|TRBJ2-2|TRBV5-4
ASSPGTLNSNTGELF
>.|TRBJ2-7|TRBV11-2
ASSLVNSYEQY
>.|TRBJ2-5|TRBV11-2
ASSSDYPIEAQY
>few|TRBJ2-2|TRBV5-4
ASRSSLVNTGELF
>.|TRBJ1-5|TRBV19
ASSIGPNEPQH
>.|TRBJ2-5|TRBV30
AWSLGGGFAGGGY
>.|TRBJ2-2|TRBV7-9
ASSSGLASLF
>.|TRBJ1-1|TRBV10-3
AISERQVGNTEAF
>.|TRBJ1-1|TRBV14
ASSQDSSVRRERDYGTEAF
>.|TRBJ1-3|TRBV7-6
ASSDRGRRSVSSGNTIY
>.|TRBJ2-2|TRBV19
ASSTAGRGKTGELF
>.|TRBJ2-5|TRBV2
ASRPQGYQETQY
>.|TRBJ2-7|TRBV4-3
ASSPGQGTYEQY
>.|TRBJ1-5|TRBV10-2
ASTGQGGGIVNQPQH
>.|TRBJ1-2|TRBV6-5
ALQGWFLGGYT
>few|TRBJ2-2|TRBV5-4
ASSLAGTSGGAAGELF
>.|TRBJ2-3|TRBV11-2
ASSLGQGRTQY
>.|TRBJ1-4|TRBV2
ASNPVTPTSPKLF
>.|TRBJ2-5|TRBV5-6
ASSLYSGQETQY
>.|TRBJ1-1|TRBV7-3
ASSLIPELNTEAF
>.|TRBJ2-3|TRBV4-1
ASSQVTSADTQY
>.|TRBJ1-1|TRBV18
ASSVQGSEAF
>.|TRBJ1-5|TRBV30
AWSVWGPWGLGNQPQH
>.|TRBJ1-3|TRBV19
ASTLRGSGNTIY
>.|TRBJ1-6|TRBV6-5
ASRWDNNSPLH
>.|TRBJ2-1|TRBV30
AYRQGQSSYNEQF
>.|TRBJ2-3|TRBV11-2
ASSLQPGSLTDTQY
>.|TRBJ1-2|TRBV7-8
ASSPLGSGAYNYGYT